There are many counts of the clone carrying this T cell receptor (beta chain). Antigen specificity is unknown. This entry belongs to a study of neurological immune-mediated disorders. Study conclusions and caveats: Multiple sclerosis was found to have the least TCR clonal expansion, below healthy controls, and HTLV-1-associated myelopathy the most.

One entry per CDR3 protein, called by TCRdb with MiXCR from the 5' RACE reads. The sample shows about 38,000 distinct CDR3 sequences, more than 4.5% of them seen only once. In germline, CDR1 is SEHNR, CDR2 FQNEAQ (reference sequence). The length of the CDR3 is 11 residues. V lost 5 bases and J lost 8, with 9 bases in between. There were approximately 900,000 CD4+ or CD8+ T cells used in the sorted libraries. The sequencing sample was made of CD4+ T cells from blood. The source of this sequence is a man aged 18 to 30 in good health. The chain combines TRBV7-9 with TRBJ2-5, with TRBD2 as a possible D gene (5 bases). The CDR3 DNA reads TGTGCCAGCAGCCCAGCGGATACCCAGTACTTC. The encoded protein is CASSPADTQYF.